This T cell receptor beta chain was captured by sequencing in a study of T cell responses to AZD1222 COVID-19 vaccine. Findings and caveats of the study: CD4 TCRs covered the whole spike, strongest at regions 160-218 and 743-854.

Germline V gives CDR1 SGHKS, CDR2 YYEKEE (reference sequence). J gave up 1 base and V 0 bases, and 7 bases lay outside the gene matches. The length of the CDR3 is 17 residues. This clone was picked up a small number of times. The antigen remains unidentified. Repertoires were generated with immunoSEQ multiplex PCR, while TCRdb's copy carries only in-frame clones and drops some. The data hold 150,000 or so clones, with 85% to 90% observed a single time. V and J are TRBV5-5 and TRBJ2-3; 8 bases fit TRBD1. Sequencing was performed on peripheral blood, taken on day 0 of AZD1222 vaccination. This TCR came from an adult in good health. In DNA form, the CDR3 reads TGTGCCAGCAGCTTGGAGACAGGGGTTCTAGGCACAGATACGCAGTATTTT. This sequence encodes CASSLETGVLGTDTQYF. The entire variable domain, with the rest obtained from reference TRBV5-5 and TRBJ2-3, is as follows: DAGVTQSPTHLIKTRGQQVTLRCSPISGHKSVSWYQQVLGQGPQFIFQYYEKEERGRGNFPDRFSARQFPNYSSELNVNALLLGDSALYLCASSLETGVLGTDTQYFGPGTRLTVL.